These 16 T cell receptor beta chains were sequenced from one sample in a study of kidney transplant recipient with SARS-CoV-2 infection. TCRdb reprocessed the reads via MiXCR and lists one record per CDR3 protein. This sample has roughly 230,000 distinct CDR3 sequences, with about 30% found just once. Here the sequenced sample was a blood sample, taken at baseline and on day 111 from a kidney transplant recipient. These receptors were taken from a male patient in his 30s who had COVID-19 and was a kidney transplant recipient. The graft donor may have contributed some T cells.

Ten or more counts support this clonotype. V is TRBV4-2 and J is TRBJ2-1; possibly TRBD2 for D (6 bases). This CDR3 is 14 amino acids long. The V end lost 0 bases, the J end lost 8 bases, and 11 bases lay between the germline ends. Per germline, CDR1 LGHNA and CDR2 YNFKEQ. CDR3 protein: CASSQDSSAYEQFF. The CDR3 bases are TGTGCCAGCAGCCAAGATTCTAGCGCCTATGAGCAGTTCTTC.

This clonotype has a count of ten or more. The rearrangement joins TRBV2 to TRBJ1-5, with 8 bases aligning to TRBD1. From germline, CDR1 is SNHLY and CDR2 FYNNEI. J lost 7 bases, V lost 6 bases, and 8 bases had no gene match. The CDR3 contains 14 residues. The CDR3 loop reads CASRGGTGAQPQHF. In DNA form, the CDR3 reads TGTGCCAGCAGGGGGGGGACAGGTGCCCAGCCCCAGCATTTT.

Turning to this clonotype: A much larger clone sits a single nucleotide away, making a read error possible. This sequence joins TRBV5-3 and TRBJ1-1; D gene uncertain. TRBV5-3 is an ORF, with its function uncertain. Deletions cut 4 bases from V and 2 bases from J, with 12 bases between. CDR3 length: 14 amino acids. Here the CDR3 reads CARSVGLTNTEAFF. CDR3 in DNA: TGTGCCAGAAGCGTAGGACTCACAAACACTGAAGCTTTCTTT.

This clonotype was found many times. The V call is TRBV2, the J call TRBJ1-2; 7 nucleotides align to TRBD1. The germline V gene has CDR1 SNHLY and CDR2 FYNNEI. Unmatched junction bases numbered 10, after V lost 11 bases and J lost 1 base. CDR3 length: 14 amino acids. The CDR3 DNA reads TGTGCCGGATTACAGGACAGGATTAACTATGGCTACACCTTC. Translation gives CAGLQDRINYGYTF.

This clonotype was seen many times. The genes are TRBV2 and TRBJ2-7; D might be TRBD2 (6 bases). With 0 bases removed from V and 3 bases from J, the gap between germline ends came to 18 bases. The CDR3 runs to 17 residues. CDR1 is SNHLY and CDR2 is FYNNEI in the germline V gene. CDR3 protein: CASSEAPPGGGNYEQYF. The CDR3 nucleotides are TGTGCCAGCAGTGAAGCCCCTCCGGGCGGAGGGAACTACGAGCAGTACTTC.

On this clonotype: A much bigger clone sits one base away, suggesting this may be a read error. The chain carries TRBV12-3 or TRBV12-4 and TRBJ1-2; no definite D call. The V end lost 5 bases, the J end lost 4 bases, and 23 bases lay between the germline ends. There are 17 residues in the CDR3. CDR3 amino acids: CASSVCYTAEKTYGYTF. In DNA, the CDR3 is TGTGCCAGCAGTGTATGCTACACAGCAGAAAAGACCTATGGCTACACCTTC.

This clonotype has a count of ten or more. This sequence joins TRBV27 and TRBJ1-6; perhaps TRBD1 as D (6 bases). CDR1 and CDR2 (germline): MNHEY, SMNVEV (reference sequence). The CDR3 has 14 amino acids. Between the trimmed V and J ends, which lost 5 bases and 8 bases, there was a span of 13 bases. The CDR3 nucleotides are TGTGCCAGCAGTCACAGAGACAGGTATTCACCCCTCCACTTT. Translation gives CASSHRDRYSPLHF.

The J gene is TRBJ2-6, the V gene TRBV15; 7 nucleotides line up with TRBD1. This CDR3 has 16 amino acids. V lost 4 bases, J lost 0 bases, and 3 bases stayed unmatched. Germline V CDR1 and CDR2: LNHNV, YYDKDF (reference sequence). The CDR3 region has the DNA TGTGCCACCAGCAAGGGACAGAGCTCTGGGGCCAACGTCCTGACTTTC. It is translated as CATSKGQSSGANVLTF.

Comments on this clonotype: A single base separates this from a much larger clone, so it may be a read error. The V call is TRBV6-5, the J call TRBJ2-5; 13 bases are shared with TRBD2. The end of the DNA fits TRBJ2-7 better, so the J call may be wrong. Germline loops: CDR1 MNHEY, CDR2 SVGAGI. The CDR3 is 18 amino acids. The CDR3 protein is CASREARLAGGGAYEQYF. In nucleotides, the CDR3 is TGTGCCAGCAGAGAAGCTCGACTAGCGGGAGGAGGGGCCTACGAGCAGTACTTC.

About this clonotype itself: This may stem from a read error, because a much larger clone lies one nucleotide away. This chain joins TRBV10-2 and TRBJ2-7; no firm D call. The CDR3 is 11 residues long. The V end was cut by 8 bases, the J end by 10 bases, with 15 bases between. Germline V CDR1 and CDR2: WSHSY, SAAADI. The CDR3 bases are TGCGCCAGCCGGACGGTGGACGGACAGTACTTC. Protein sequence: CASRTVDGQYF.

This clonotype was found many times. The CDR3 region is CASSLARGFGTYNEQFF. The CDR3 DNA follows: TGTGCCAGCAGCTTGGCAAGGGGTTTCGGCACTTACAATGAGCAGTTCTTC. The chain links TRBV5-8 to TRBJ2-1; tentative D call: TRBD1 (5 bases). Trimming took off 0 bases at V and 4 bases at J, with 17 bases between the two ends. CDR1 is SGHTS and CDR2 is YDEGEE in the germline V gene. This CDR3 has 17 residues.

Concerning this clonotype itself: A single base separates this from a much larger clone, so it may be a read error. V gene TRBV19 combines with J gene TRBJ1-5; TRBD1 aligns across 7 bases. Germline CDR1 LNHDA, CDR2 SQIVND (reference sequence). The CDR3 contains 13 residues. DNA for the CDR3: TGTGCCAATAGTATCAGGGGGAGAGCGCCCCAGCATTTT. Translated: CANSIRGRAPQHF.

Note on this clonotype: A much larger clone is a single base away; this may be a read error. V usage is TRBV20-1 and J usage is TRBJ2-7, with 9 bases aligning to TRBD2. The CDR3 has 17 residues. CDR1 is DFQATT, CDR2 SNEGSKA, per germline (reference sequence). CDR3 in DNA: TGCAGTGCTAGAGGGGGGGGTGCAGCGGGAGGATCCTACGAGCAGTGCTTC. Translating it yields CSARGGGAAGGSYEQCF.

Comment on this clonotype: A single base separates this from a much larger clone, so it may be a read error. This chain joins TRBV7-3 and TRBJ2-2, with a tentative D call TRBD2 (6 bases). Germline CDR1 reads SGHTA; CDR2 reads FQGTGA. V was shortened by 5 bases and J by 8 bases, with 9 bases between the two germline ends. This CDR3 is 12 amino acids long. CDR3 coding DNA: TGTGCCAGCAGCCGCGGGGCTGGGGAGCTGTTTTTT. Its protein product is CASSRGAGELFF.

Comments on this clonotype: A much larger clone sits a single nucleotide away, making a read error possible. The chain is built from TRBV3-1 and TRBJ2-5; D call uncertain. Germline V gene data show CDR1 as LGHDT and CDR2 as YNNKEL (reference sequence). This CDR3 region has 17 residues. CDR3 sequence: CANSVTAPISFSETQYF. For the CDR3, the DNA is TGTGCCAACAGCGTAACAGCTCCCATTTCTTTCTCTGAGACCCAGTACTTC.

This clonotype was detected ten times or more. The chain joins TRBV10-2 to TRBJ2-7; TRBD2 matches 9 bases. The CDR3 runs to 16 residues. Germline values: CDR1 WSHSY, CDR2 SAAADI. The V gene end was trimmed by 8 bases and the J gene end by 2 bases; junction bases not matched to a gene: 13. In nucleotides, the CDR3 is TGCGCCAGCCTGGCGACTTCTAGCGGGATTGCCTACGAGCAGTACTTC. Amino acids: CASLATSSGIAYEQYF.